This T cell receptor beta chain comes out of a study of T cells in Graves' hyperthyroidism and ophthalmopathy. Study-level results: Researchers found most expanded thyroid clonotypes above 0.001 in blood as well.

For the diagnoses, clinical symptoms, serum thyroxine and TRAb, thyroid ultrasound and orbital computed tomography were used. Germline lookup yields CDR1 SGDLS and CDR2 YYNGEE. This CDR3 is 17 amino acids long. With 0 bases removed from V and 0 bases from J, the gap between germline ends came to 10 bases. RNA transcripts provided the source from which TCR beta CDR3 regions were amplified. An initial round of RT-PCR targeting the TCR CDR3 relied on the HTBI primer set. MiXCR, run by TCRdb on the multiplex PCR reads, gives a single entry per CDR3 protein. The sample holds hundreds of thousands of distinct CDR3 sequences, roughly 16% seen once. This clonotype was observed a handful of times. The antigen is unknown.

This clonotype was obtained from a woman in her forties with Graves' ophthalmopathy. The rearrangement uses TRBV9 and TRBJ1-6; D gene uncertain. The sequenced sample consisted of blood. DNA of the CDR3: TGTGCCAGCAGCGTAGGGGTAGGGAGCTCCTATAATTCACCCCTCCACTTT. Translated: CASSVGVGSSYNSPLHF. Combining the CDR3 with reference TRBV9 and TRBJ1-6 gives the whole variable domain DSGVTQTPKHLITATGQRVTLRCSPRSGDLSVYWYQQSLDQGLQFLIQYYNGEERAKGNILERFSAQQFPDLHSELNLSSLELGDSALYFCASSVGVGSSYNSPLHFGNGTRLTVT.